A single sample gave rise to the 27 T cell receptor beta chains below, sequenced in a study of cytomegalovirus exposure and HLA in healthy donors. Data came from immunoSEQ multiplex PCR; TCRdb stores just in-frame clones and leaves some out. The table includes 150,000 to 200,000 clones, roughly 83% detected once. The source material was PBMCs. The receptors stem from a man aged 25 to 40 in good health and CMV-seropositive.

This clone has a single count. The chain employs TRBV10-2 and TRBJ1-5, with D maybe TRBD1 (5 bases). The V end lost 5 bases, the J end lost 10 bases, and 15 bases lay between the germline ends. Germline V gene lookup returns CDR1 WSHSY and CDR2 SAAADI. There are 13 residues in the CDR3. The DNA of the CDR3 is TGCGCCAGCAGTTGGGGACTGGAGCAACCCCAGCATTTT. Translating it yields CASSWGLEQPQHF.

The CDR3 is CASSLSGRAAGELFF. In nucleotides, the CDR3 is TGTGCCAGCAGCCTTAGCGGGAGGGCAGCCGGGGAGCTGTTTTTT. This chain uses TRBV9 with TRBJ2-2; 11 bases match TRBD2. J gave up 6 bases and V 4 bases, and 5 bases lay outside the gene matches. Germline CDR1 and CDR2: SGDLS and YYNGEE. The CDR3 is 15 residues long.

This chain connects TRBV6-5 to TRBJ1-1; D possibly corresponds to TRBD1 (6 bases). Trimming removed 7 bases from V and 0 bases from J, with 9 bases in between. The CDR3 loop spans 13 amino acids. The germline V gene encodes CDR1 MNHEY and CDR2 SVGAGI. CDR3 region: CASTRQVNTEAFF. The CDR3 DNA sequence: TGTGCCAGCACCAGACAGGTGAACACTGAAGCTTTCTTT.

The V gene is TRBV9, the J gene TRBJ2-2; weak D call: TRBD1 (5 bases). The germline gives CDR1 SGDLS, CDR2 YYNGEE. The length of the CDR3 is 15 residues. The ends were cut back, 6 bases at V and 6 bases at J, with 18 bases in the middle. The CDR3 DNA reads TGTGCCAGCACCCCCGGCCAGGGTAGGGCCGGGGAGCTGTTTTTT. This encodes CASTPGQGRAGELFF.

The chain links TRBV9 to TRBJ2-3, with D hard to call. V was trimmed by 0 bases and J by 2 bases, leaving 16 bases between them. The CDR3 extends over 17 amino acids. The germline V gene encodes CDR1 SGDLS and CDR2 YYNGEE. DNA of the CDR3: TGTGCCAGCAGCGTAGACAGTGTCCTCACCATCACAGATACGCAGTATTTT. Encoded protein: CASSVDSVLTITDTQYF.

CDR3 sequence reads: CASSPSGRAVTDTQYF. The CDR3 DNA reads as TGTGCCAGCAGCCCTAGCGGGAGGGCAGTGACAGATACGCAGTATTTT. The chain couples TRBV28 to TRBJ2-3; TRBD2 aligns across 12 bases. This CDR3 is built from 16 residues. V trimming: 6 bases; J trimming: 3 bases; junction bases outside the gene matches: 7. CDR1 and CDR2 (germline): MDHEN, SYDVKM.

The rearrangement joins TRBV28 to TRBJ2-3; TRBD2 is a possible D gene (5 bases). The CDR3 covers 14 residues. Germline CDR1 MDHEN, CDR2 SYDVKM. V was trimmed by 4 bases and J by 2 bases, leaving 10 bases between them. This chain's CDR3 is CASSSQRITDTQYF. The CDR3 DNA is TGTGCCAGCAGTTCTCAGCGGATCACAGATACGCAGTATTTT.

This clone occurred a few times. V and J are TRBV7-8 and TRBJ2-1; 7 bases are shared with TRBD2. The CDR3 contains 14 residues. Trimming took 7 bases from V and 0 from J; bases not matched to a gene: 3. Germline V gene lookup returns CDR1 SGHVS and CDR2 FQNEAQ. The CDR3 sequence is CASTGTNSYNEQFF. The CDR3, as DNA: TGTGCCAGCACCGGGACTAACTCCTACAATGAGCAGTTCTTC.

The chain employs TRBV5-6 and TRBJ2-5; 7 bases are a match to TRBD1. CDR3 size: 12 residues. CDR1 and CDR2 (germline): SGHDT, YYEEEE. The trim removed 4 bases at V and 13 bases at J, leaving 10 bases unmatched. This chain's CDR3 is CASSPGGRPVYF. CDR3 in DNA: TGTGCCAGCAGCCCAGGGGGTCGCCCCGTGTACTTC.

Here the CDR3 reads CAISRQGARGVPYEQYF. For the CDR3, the DNA is TGTGCCATCAGTAGACAGGGGGCGCGGGGAGTCCCCTACGAGCAGTACTTC. V gene TRBV10-3 combines with J gene TRBJ2-7; the match to TRBD1 covers 10 bases. With 5 bases clipped from V and 2 bases from J, the junction kept 12 bases outside the gene matches. The germline V gene encodes CDR1 ENHRY and CDR2 SYGVKD. The CDR3 extends over 17 amino acids.

This clone showed up just once. The chain combines TRBV2 with TRBJ2-7, with D possibly matching TRBD2 (6 bases). CDR3 length equals 15 residues. Germline V gene sequence: CDR1 SNHLY, CDR2 FYNNEI. Trimming removed 7 bases from V and 6 bases from J, with 22 bases in between. This CDR3 reads CASTRGDFRGLEQYF. CDR3 nucleotide sequence: TGTGCCAGCACCCGCGGGGACTTCAGAGGGCTCGAGCAGTACTTC.

The chain employs TRBV6-5 and TRBJ1-1, with TRBD1 matching over 9 bases. Germline V gene data show CDR1 as MNHEY and CDR2 as SVGAGI. V lost 3 bases, J lost 14 bases, and 4 bases stayed unmatched. The CDR3 length is 11 residues. The CDR3 coding sequence is TGTGCCAGCAGTTATAGGGACAGGGTATTCTTT. Its protein product is CASSYRDRVFF.

A remark on this clone: Just one base apart from a much larger clone, this may be a read error. The chain uses TRBV7-3 and TRBJ1-1, with D perhaps TRBD1 (6 bases). The length of the CDR3 is 13 residues. Germline V CDR1 and CDR2: SGHTA, FQGTGA. The ends were cut back, 4 bases at V and 1 base at J, with 7 bases in the middle. CDR3 sequence (DNA): TGTGCCAGCAGCTCACAGGGGAACACTGAAGCTTTCTTT. Translated: CASSSQGNTEAFF.

The rearrangement links TRBV6-6 to TRBJ2-5, with D possibly matching TRBD1 (7 bases). CDR1 and CDR2 (germline): MNHNY, SVGAGI (reference sequence). The V and J ends lost 2 bases and 5 bases respectively, with 15 bases between them. This CDR3 spans 15 amino acids. CDR3 sequence reads: CASSYDREVGETQYF. In DNA, the CDR3 is TGTGCCAGCAGTTACGACAGGGAGGTCGGGGAGACCCAGTACTTC.

This clone was counted between two and nine times. The genes are TRBV19 and TRBJ2-5, with 7 bases that match TRBD1. In germline, CDR1 is LNHDA, CDR2 SQIVND (reference sequence). V lost 10 bases and J lost 4; bases outside the gene matches: 6. This CDR3 has 12 residues. This CDR3 reads CAKGARRETQYF. The CDR3 nucleotides read TGTGCCAAGGGGGCTAGACGAGAGACCCAGTACTTC.

The chain uses TRBV7-8 and TRBJ1-2, with unresolved D. Trimming took 1 base from V and 3 from J, leaving 9 bases between them. The CDR3 has 14 amino acids. The germline V gene has CDR1 SGHVS and CDR2 FQNEAQ. CDR3 loop: CASSLGGSYYGYTF. The CDR3 DNA follows: TGTGCCAGCAGCTTAGGCGGCAGTTACTATGGCTACACCTTC.

This clone was found once. The V call is TRBV30, the J call TRBJ2-1, with D perhaps TRBD2 (5 bases). Deletions cut 1 base from V and 2 bases from J, with 21 bases between. Germline CDR1 reads GTSNPN; CDR2 reads SVGIG (reference sequence). This CDR3 has 18 residues. In DNA form, the CDR3 reads TGTGCCTGGAGTGGGGTCAGTGGACTTCAAACCCCCTACAATGAGCAGTTCTTC. This sequence encodes CAWSGVSGLQTPYNEQFF.

V and J are TRBV4-1 and TRBJ1-2, with 7 bases lining up with TRBD1. The germline gives CDR1 MGHRA, CDR2 YSYEKL. The junction had 12 bases not matched to a gene; V was cut back by 4 bases and J by 4 bases. This CDR3 is built from 16 residues. The CDR3 coding sequence is TGCGCCAGCAGCCCAGGGACAGCCAAAGGCCGCTATGGCTACACCTTC. It encodes CASSPGTAKGRYGYTF.

This chain connects TRBV9 to TRBJ1-2, with 10 bases aligning to TRBD1. The V gene's germline CDR1 is SGDLS and CDR2 YYNGEE. V lost 4 bases and J lost 4; bases outside the gene matches: 13. This CDR3 has 17 residues. Here the CDR3 reads CASSPGDRGLDAYGYTF. CDR3 nucleotides: TGTGCCAGCAGCCCAGGAGACAGGGGGCTCGATGCCTATGGCTACACCTTC.

CDR3 sequence reads: CASSSSSEFF. The CDR3, as DNA: TGTGCCAGCAGCTCCTCGTCCGAGTTCTTC. The chain couples TRBV11-2 to TRBJ2-1; D remains unclear. The CDR3 loop spans 10 amino acids. Per the germline V gene, CDR1 is SGHAT and CDR2 is FQNNGV. The V and J ends lost 4 bases and 14 bases respectively, with 9 bases between them.

The chain employs TRBV23-1 and TRBJ1-5; TRBD1 matches at 7 bases. TRBV23-1 is an open reading frame, and its role is uncertain. There are 15 residues in the CDR3. With 0 bases clipped from V and 6 bases from J, the junction kept 5 bases outside the gene matches. The CDR3 loop reads CASSQSIAGGQPQHF. Written as DNA, the CDR3 is TGCGCCAGCAGTCAATCGATCGCAGGGGGTCAGCCCCAGCATTTT.

The chain is built from TRBV10-3 and TRBJ2-1, with TRBD2 matching 12 bases. From germline, CDR1 is ENHRY and CDR2 SYGVKD. With 3 bases clipped from V and 8 bases from J, the junction kept 5 bases outside the gene matches. CDR3 size: 15 residues. The CDR3: CAISEASGGAHEQFF. CDR3 nucleotides: TGTGCCATCAGTGAAGCTAGCGGGGGGGCCCATGAGCAGTTCTTC.

The rearrangement uses TRBV6-1 and TRBJ2-7; weak D call: TRBD1 (5 bases). CDR3 length: 15 amino acids. V shed 1 base and J shed 1 base, with 11 bases lying between them. Germline lookup yields CDR1 MNHNS and CDR2 SASEGT. CDR3 DNA sequence: TGTGCCAGCAGTGAAGTTGTGACAGATTCCTACGAGCAGTACTTC. It is translated as CASSEVVTDSYEQYF.

The rearrangement joins TRBV5-4 to TRBJ1-5; D is undetermined. Per the germline V gene, CDR1 is SGHNT and CDR2 is YYREEE (reference sequence). CDR3 length equals 15 residues. V gave up 0 bases and J gave up 7 bases, with 14 bases separating them. The CDR3 DNA follows: TGTGCCAGCAGCTTGGAGATGCGGGGAATCCAGCCCCAGCATTTT. This gives the protein CASSLEMRGIQPQHF. The full variable domain, its missing parts supplied by reference TRBV5-4 and TRBJ1-5, is ETGVTQSPTHLIKTRGQQVTLRCSSQSGHNTVSWYQQALGQGPQFIFQYYREEENGRGNFPPRFSGLQFPNYSSELNVNALELDDSALYLCASSLEMRGIQPQHFGDGTRLSIL.

This chain connects TRBV6-5 to TRBJ1-1; a possible D gene is TRBD1 (6 bases). Trimming took 6 bases from V and 0 from J, leaving 8 bases between them. CDR3 length equals 13 residues. Looked up from germline, CDR1 is MNHEY and CDR2 is SVGAGI. This chain's CDR3 is CASSTGLNTEAFF. The DNA of the CDR3 is TGTGCCAGCAGCACAGGGCTGAACACTGAAGCTTTCTTT.

V usage is TRBV19 and J usage is TRBJ2-7; D unresolved. The V end lost 3 bases, the J end lost 0 bases, and 18 bases lay between the germline ends. Looked up from germline, CDR1 is LNHDA and CDR2 is SQIVND (reference sequence). The length of the CDR3 is 17 residues. This chain's CDR3 is CASSIMSGELLSYEQYF. The CDR3, as DNA: TGTGCCAGTAGTATTATGTCAGGTGAACTCCTCTCCTACGAGCAGTACTTC.

This rearrangement joins TRBV7-9 to TRBJ1-4; D call uncertain. The germline gives CDR1 SEHNR, CDR2 FQNEAQ (reference sequence). Trimming removed 2 bases from V and 13 bases from J, with 11 bases in between. The CDR3 is 12 amino acids. The CDR3 coding sequence is TGTGCCAGCAGCTTATACGAAGGAGGACTGTTTTTT. This sequence encodes CASSLYEGGLFF.